The text below deals with one T cell receptor (beta chain). Antigen specificity is unknown. The source of the sample is a study of beta chain features in type 1 diabetes. Points from the study as a whole: Shorter TCRB CDR3s, moderately but significantly so, were found in Type 1 diabetes patients in all four CD4+ subsets. For type 1 diabetes patients, VDJ junctions showed fewer insertions and more deletions.

V was clipped by 0 bases and J by 2 bases, with 7 bases between them. The CDR3 runs to 14 residues. CDR1 is SNHLY, CDR2 FYNNEI, per germline. The investigators reverse transcribed all of the isolated RNA, so they sequenced expressed TCRB transcripts. Data came from immunoSEQ multiplex PCR; TCRdb stores just in-frame clones and leaves some out. The repertoire holds about 650,000 clones, with 9.5% to 15% as singletons. CD4+ cells of the naive, central memory, regulatory and stem cell-like memory types were sorted via CD45RO/CCR7/CD25/CD127/CD95/CD27. Sequencing was carried out using naive CD4+ T cells from blood. The rearrangement links TRBV2 to TRBJ1-2, with D possibly being TRBD1 (5 bases). The clonotype originates from a young man with type 1 diabetes. The CDR3: CASSEAQGNYGYTF. CDR3 DNA sequence: TGTGCCAGCAGTGAAGCGCAGGGCAACTATGGCTACACCTTC.